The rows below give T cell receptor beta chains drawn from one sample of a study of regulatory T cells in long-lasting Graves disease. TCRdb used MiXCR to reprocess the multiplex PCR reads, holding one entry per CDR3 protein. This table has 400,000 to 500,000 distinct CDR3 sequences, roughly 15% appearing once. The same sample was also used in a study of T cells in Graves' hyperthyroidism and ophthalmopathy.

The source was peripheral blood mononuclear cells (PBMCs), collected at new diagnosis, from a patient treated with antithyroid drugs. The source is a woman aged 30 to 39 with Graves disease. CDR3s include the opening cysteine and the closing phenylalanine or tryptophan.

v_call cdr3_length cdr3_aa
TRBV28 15 CASSFADRDSNEQFF
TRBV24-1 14 CATRERTGDNEQFF
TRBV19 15 CASSIGSSGANVLTF
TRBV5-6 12 CASSLRTSPYYF
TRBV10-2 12 CAIRGGTGELFF
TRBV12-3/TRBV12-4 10 CASGQGSQHF
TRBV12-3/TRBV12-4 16 CASITRTDIYLRGYTF
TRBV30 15 CAWRLWTGDHGELFF
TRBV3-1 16 CASSQDRGEEANTQYF
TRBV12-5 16 CASGLAGTSEHNEQFF
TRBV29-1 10 CSVLATELFF
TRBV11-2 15 CASSLGDRIVHEQYF
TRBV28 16 CASSIGALDSNQPQHF
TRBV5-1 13 CASSSTGSPEAFF
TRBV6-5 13 CASSYLRENEQFF
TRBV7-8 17 CASSLATGTSGTYEQYF